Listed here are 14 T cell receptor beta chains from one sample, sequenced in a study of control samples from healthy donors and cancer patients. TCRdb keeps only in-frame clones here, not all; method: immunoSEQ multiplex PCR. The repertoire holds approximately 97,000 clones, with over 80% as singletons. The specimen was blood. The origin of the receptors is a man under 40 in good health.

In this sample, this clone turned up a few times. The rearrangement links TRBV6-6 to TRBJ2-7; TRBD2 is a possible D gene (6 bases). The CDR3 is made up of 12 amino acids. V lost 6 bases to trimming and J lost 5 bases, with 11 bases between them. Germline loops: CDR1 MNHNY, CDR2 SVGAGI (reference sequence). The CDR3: CASRSEGHEQYF. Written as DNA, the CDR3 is TGTGCCAGCAGGTCGGAGGGCCACGAGCAGTACTTC.

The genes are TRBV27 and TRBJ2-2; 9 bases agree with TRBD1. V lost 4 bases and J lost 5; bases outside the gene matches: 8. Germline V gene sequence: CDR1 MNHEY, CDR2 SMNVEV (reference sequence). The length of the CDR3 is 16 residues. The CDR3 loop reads CASSSVLTGGTGELFF. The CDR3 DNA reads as TGTGCCAGCAGTTCTGTCCTGACAGGGGGGACCGGGGAGCTGTTTTTT.

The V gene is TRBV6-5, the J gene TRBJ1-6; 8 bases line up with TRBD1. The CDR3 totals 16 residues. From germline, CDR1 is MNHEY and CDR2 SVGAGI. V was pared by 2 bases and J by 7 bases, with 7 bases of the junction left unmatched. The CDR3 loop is CASSYRTGIDNSPLHF. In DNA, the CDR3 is TGTGCCAGCAGTTACAGGACAGGGATTGACAATTCACCCCTCCACTTT.

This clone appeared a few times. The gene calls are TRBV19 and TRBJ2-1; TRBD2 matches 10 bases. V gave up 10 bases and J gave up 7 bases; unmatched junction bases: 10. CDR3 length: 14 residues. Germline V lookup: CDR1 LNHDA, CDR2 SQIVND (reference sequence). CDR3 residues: CAISQRGGLNEQFF. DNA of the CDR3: TGTGCCATCTCTCAGCGGGGGGGCTTGAATGAGCAGTTCTTC.

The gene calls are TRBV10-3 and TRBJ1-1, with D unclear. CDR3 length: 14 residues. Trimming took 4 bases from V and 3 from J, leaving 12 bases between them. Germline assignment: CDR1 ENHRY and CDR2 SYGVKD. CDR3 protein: CAISVAQRDTEAFF. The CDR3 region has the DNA TGTGCCATCAGTGTTGCACAACGGGACACTGAAGCTTTCTTT.

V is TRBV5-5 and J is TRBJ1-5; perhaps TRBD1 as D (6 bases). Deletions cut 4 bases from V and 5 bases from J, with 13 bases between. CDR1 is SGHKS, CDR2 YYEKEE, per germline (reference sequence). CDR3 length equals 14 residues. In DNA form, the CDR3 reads TGTGCCAGCAGCCCCGGGGGCGGGCATCAGCCCCAGCATTTT. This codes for CASSPGGGHQPQHF.

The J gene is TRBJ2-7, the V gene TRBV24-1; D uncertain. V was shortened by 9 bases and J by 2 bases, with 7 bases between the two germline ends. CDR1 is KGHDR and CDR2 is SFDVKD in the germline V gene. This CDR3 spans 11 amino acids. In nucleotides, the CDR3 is TGTGCCACCCCACCCCCCTACGAGCAGTACTTC. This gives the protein CATPPPYEQYF.

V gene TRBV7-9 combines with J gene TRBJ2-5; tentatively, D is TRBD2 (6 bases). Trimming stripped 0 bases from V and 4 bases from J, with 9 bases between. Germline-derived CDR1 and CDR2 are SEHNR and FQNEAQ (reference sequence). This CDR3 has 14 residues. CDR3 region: CASSLAGGGETQYF. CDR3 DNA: TGTGCCAGCAGCTTAGCGGGGGGTGGAGAGACCCAGTACTTC.

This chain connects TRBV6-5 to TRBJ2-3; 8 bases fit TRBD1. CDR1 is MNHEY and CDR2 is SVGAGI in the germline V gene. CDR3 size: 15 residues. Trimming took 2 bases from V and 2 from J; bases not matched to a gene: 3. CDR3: CASSYGDRSTDTQYF. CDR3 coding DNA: TGTGCCAGCAGTTACGGGGACAGGTCCACAGATACGCAGTATTTT.

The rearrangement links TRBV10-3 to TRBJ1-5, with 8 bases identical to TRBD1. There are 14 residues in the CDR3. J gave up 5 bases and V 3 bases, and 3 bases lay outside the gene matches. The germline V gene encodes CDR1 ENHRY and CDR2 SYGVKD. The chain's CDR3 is CAISEGTGHQPQHF. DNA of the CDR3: TGTGCCATCAGTGAAGGGACAGGTCATCAGCCCCAGCATTTT.

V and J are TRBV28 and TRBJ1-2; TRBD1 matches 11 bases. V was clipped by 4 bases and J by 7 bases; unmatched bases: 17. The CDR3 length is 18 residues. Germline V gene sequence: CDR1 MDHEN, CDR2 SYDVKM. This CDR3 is CASSSPGQGVVLGTGYTF. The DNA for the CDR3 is TGTGCCAGCAGTTCGCCGGGACAGGGGGTGGTTTTGGGTACTGGCTACACCTTC.

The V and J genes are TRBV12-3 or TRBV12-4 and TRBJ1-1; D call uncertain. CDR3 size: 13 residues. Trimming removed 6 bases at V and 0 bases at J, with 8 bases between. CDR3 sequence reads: CASRWALNTEAFF. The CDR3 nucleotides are TGTGCCAGCAGGTGGGCTCTGAACACTGAAGCTTTCTTT.

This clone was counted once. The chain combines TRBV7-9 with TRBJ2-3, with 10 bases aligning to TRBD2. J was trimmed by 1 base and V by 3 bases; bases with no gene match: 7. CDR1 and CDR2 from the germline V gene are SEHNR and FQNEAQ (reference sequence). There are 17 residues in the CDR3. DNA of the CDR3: TGTGCCAGCAGCTTTAGGGGGGGGACTAGCGGCACAGATACGCAGTATTTT. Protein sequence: CASSFRGGTSGTDTQYF. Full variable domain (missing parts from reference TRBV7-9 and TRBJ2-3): DTGVSQNPRHKITKRGQNVTFRCDPISEHNRLYWYRQTLGQGPEFLTYFQNEAQLEKSRLLSDRFSAERPKGSFSTLEIQRTEQGDSAMYLCASSFRGGTSGTDTQYFGPGTRLTVL.

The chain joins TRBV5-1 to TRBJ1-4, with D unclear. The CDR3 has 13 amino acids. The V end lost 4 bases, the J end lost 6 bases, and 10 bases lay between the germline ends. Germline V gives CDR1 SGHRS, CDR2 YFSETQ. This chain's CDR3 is CASSQTPDEKLFF. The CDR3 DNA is TGCGCCAGCAGCCAAACTCCAGATGAAAAACTGTTTTTT.